The next 21 T cell receptor beta chains were all read from a single sample in a study of spatial heterogeneity in lung cancer. This sample's time point: sample taken at primary tumor resection. Whole RNA, isolated from tumor, nontumor lung or frozen PBMC, was sequenced without prior sorting. MiXCR was run by TCRdb on the 5' RACE reads, yielding one entry per CDR3 protein. The table lists 35,000 to 45,000 distinct CDR3 sequences, approximately 5.2% of them singletons, with approximately 24% in the top ten. The sequencing here drew on PBMCs, taken at surgery. Receptors were obtained from a female donor with early-stage non-small cell lung cancer.

This clonotype was seen only a few times. V gene TRBV14 combines with J gene TRBJ1-5, with D unclear. The germline V gene has CDR1 SGHDN and CDR2 FVKESK. The CDR3 has 13 residues. Trimming left V 1 base short and J 5 bases short, with 6 bases between. Here the CDR3 DNA reads TGTGCCAGCAGCCAAGGGACGTATCAGCCCCAGCATTTT. Translating it yields CASSQGTYQPQHF.

This clonotype occurred many times. V and J are TRBV7-2 and TRBJ2-3; 10 bases map to TRBD2. Trimming took 6 bases from V and 4 from J; bases not matched to a gene: 4. Germline CDR1 and CDR2: SGHTA and FQGNSA. CDR3 length: 14 amino acids. This CDR3 is CASSRTSGADTQYF. CDR3 nucleotide sequence: TGTGCCAGCAGTCGGACTAGCGGCGCAGATACGCAGTATTTT.

The table lists this clonotype with many counts. The chain employs TRBV7-2 and TRBJ1-2, with D perhaps TRBD1 (6 bases). Trimming shortened V by 1 base and J by 8 bases, and 14 bases separated the two germline ends. Per germline, CDR1 SGHTA and CDR2 FQGNSA. This CDR3 spans 14 amino acids. Written as DNA, the CDR3 is TGTGCCAGCAGCTTAGAATTGACGGGACACGGCTACACCTTC. Translating it yields CASSLELTGHGYTF.

This clonotype was observed many times. V usage is TRBV7-8 and J usage is TRBJ2-5; tentatively, D is TRBD1 or TRBD2 (5 bases each). CDR3 length equals 15 residues. Deletions cut 5 bases from V and 5 bases from J, with 18 bases between. Germline lookup yields CDR1 SGHVS and CDR2 FQNEAQ. The CDR3 coding sequence is TGTGCCAGCAGCCCCCCTCGAGGGGCAGGCGAGACCCAGTACTTC. The encoded protein is CASSPPRGAGETQYF. Combining the CDR3 with reference TRBV7-8 and TRBJ2-5 gives the whole variable domain GAGVSQSPRYKVAKRGQDVALRCDPISGHVSLFWYQQALGQGPEFLTYFQNEAQLDKSGLPSDRFFAERPEGSVSTLKIQRTQQEDSAVYLCASSPPRGAGETQYFGPGTRLLVL.

This clonotype was seen just once. The J gene is TRBJ2-3, the V gene TRBV12-5, with a weak D call TRBD1 (6 bases). The CDR3 runs 14 residues. Germline assignment: CDR1 LGHNT and CDR2 FRNRAP. V gave up 5 bases and J gave up 2 bases, with 11 bases separating them. CDR3 bases: TGTGCTAGTGGTCGGGACATCGACACAGATACGCAGTATTTT. This translates into CASGRDIDTDTQYF.

This clonotype occurred many times. The chain links TRBV5-1 to TRBJ2-2; 7 bases match TRBD1. Germline-derived CDR1 and CDR2 are SGHRS and YFSETQ. This CDR3 has 16 residues. The J segment lost 8 bases and the V segment lost 5 bases, leaving 15 bases of the junction unmatched. The DNA of the CDR3 is TGCGCCAGCAGGCGTCTGGCCGACAGGGCGGCGGGGGAGCTGTTTTTT. The encoded protein is CASRRLADRAAGELFF.

At least ten counts were recorded for this clonotype. This chain links TRBV28 with TRBJ2-4, with 7 bases matching TRBD1. The junction had 7 bases not matched to a gene; V was cut back by 5 bases and J by 0 bases. CDR1 and CDR2 (germline): MDHEN, SYDVKM. CDR3 length equals 16 residues. DNA of the CDR3: TGTGCCAGCAGTGAAGAAGGGGGCCCAGCCAAAAACATTCAGTACTTC. Translating gives CASSEEGGPAKNIQYF.

This clonotype has at least ten counts. The rearrangement joins TRBV15 to TRBJ2-1; D gene unclear. The CDR3 spans 15 residues. The ends were cut back, 4 bases at V and 8 bases at J, with 18 bases in the middle. Looked up from germline, CDR1 is LNHNV and CDR2 is YYDKDF (reference sequence). CDR3 residues: CATSNPFQDPDEQFF. The CDR3 DNA sequence: TGTGCCACCAGCAACCCGTTCCAAGACCCCGATGAGCAGTTCTTC. The full variable domain, its missing parts supplied by reference TRBV15 and TRBJ2-1, is DAMVIQNPRYQVTQFGKPVTLSCSQTLNHNVMYWYQQKSSQAPKLLFHYYDKDFNNEADTPDNFQSRRPNTSFCFLDIRSPGLGDTAMYLCATSNPFQDPDEQFFGPGTRLTVL.

This clonotype was seen ten or more times. The chain has TRBV2 and TRBJ2-7, with 7 bases matching TRBD1. The CDR3 runs 16 residues. From germline, CDR1 is SNHLY and CDR2 FYNNEI. The trim removed 4 bases at V and 4 bases at J, leaving 13 bases unmatched. This CDR3 reads CASSGLETGLLYEQYF. The CDR3 coding sequence is TGTGCCAGCAGTGGTTTGGAGACAGGGCTTTTATACGAGCAGTACTTC. The variable domain in full, with the rest retrieved from reference TRBV2 and TRBJ2-7, is EPEVTQTPSHQVTQMGQEVILRCVPISNHLYFYWYRQILGQKVEFLVSFYNNEISEKSEIFDDQFSVERPDGSNFTLKIRSTKLEDSAMYFCASSGLETGLLYEQYFGPGTRLTVT.

Many counts were recorded for this clonotype. This sequence joins TRBV5-1 and TRBJ2-7; D remains unclear. CDR1 is SGHRS, CDR2 YFSETQ, per germline. The CDR3 is 14 amino acids. Trimming pared 3 bases from V and 5 bases from J, leaving 15 bases between. CDR3 sequence: CASSSDSPRHEQYF. For the CDR3, the DNA is TGCGCCAGCAGCTCCGACTCCCCTCGGCACGAGCAGTACTTC.

This clonotype was detected only a few times. The chain links TRBV30 to TRBJ2-5; D not resolved. Germline CDR1 and CDR2: GTSNPN and SVGIG (reference sequence). CDR3 length: 12 amino acids. V lost 2 bases and J 5 bases, leaving 9 bases between the germline ends. The DNA for the CDR3 is TGTGCCTGGAGTCAATCGATGGAGACCCAGTACTTC. Amino acids: CAWSQSMETQYF. Combining the CDR3 with reference TRBV30 and TRBJ2-5 gives the whole variable domain SQTIHQWPATLVQPVGSPLSLECTVEGTSNPNLYWYRQAAGRGLQLLFYSVGIGQISSEVPQNLSASRPQDRQFILSSKKLLLSDSGFYLCAWSQSMETQYFGPGTRLLVL.

This clonotype was recorded many times. The chain employs TRBV5-6 and TRBJ1-5; D perhaps matches TRBD1 (6 bases). Per germline, CDR1 SGHDT and CDR2 YYEEEE. V lost 0 bases and J 2 bases, leaving 15 bases between the germline ends. The CDR3 totals 17 residues. CDR3: CASSLALGGLGNQPQHF. CDR3 nucleotides: TGTGCCAGCAGCTTGGCTCTTGGGGGGCTGGGCAATCAGCCCCAGCATTTT.

This clonotype has a count of ten or more. The chain carries TRBV6-2 or TRBV6-3 and TRBJ1-1; 8 positions agree with TRBD1. The CDR3 is made up of 15 amino acids. Looked up from germline, CDR1 is MNHEY and CDR2 is SVGEGT. Trimming took 6 bases from V and 1 from J; bases not matched to a gene: 7. The CDR3 is CASRESGGRNTEAFF. CDR3 bases: TGTGCCAGCAGAGAATCAGGGGGCCGGAACACTGAAGCTTTCTTT.

This clonotype was recorded at least ten times. This chain links TRBV21-1 with TRBJ1-3; the table assigns TRBD1, which was not confirmed against the DNA. TRBV21-1 has pseudogene status. The CDR3 has 16 residues. The CDR3 coding sequence is TGTGCCAGCAGCAGCCACCCCGACAGTCCTGGAAACACCATATATTTT. Translation: CASSSHPDSPGNTIYF.

A word on this clonotype: A read error may account for a junction end that differs from germline. The chain carries TRBV6-2 or TRBV6-3 and TRBJ2-7; D is unresolved. The CDR3 consists of 13 residues. Per the germline V gene, CDR1 is MNHEY and CDR2 is SVGEGT. For the CDR3, the DNA is TGTGCCAGCAGTAACACGACCTCCAACGAGCAGTACTTC. Its protein is CASSNTTSNEQYF.

This clonotype was seen a handful of times. The chain combines TRBV20-1 with TRBJ2-5; D might be TRBD1 or TRBD2, each matching 5 bases. Germline values: CDR1 DFQATT, CDR2 SNEGSKA (reference sequence). V was shortened by 1 base and J by 3 bases, with 12 bases between the two germline ends. CDR3 size: 14 residues. CDR3 loop: CSARVMGVKETQYF. The CDR3 nucleotides read TGCAGTGCTAGAGTCATGGGGGTTAAAGAGACCCAGTACTTC.

V gene TRBV5-5 combines with J gene TRBJ1-2, with D unclear. The germline gives CDR1 SGHKS, CDR2 YYEKEE (reference sequence). Trimming stripped 6 bases from V and 0 bases from J, with 15 bases between. The CDR3 covers 15 residues. CDR3 coding DNA: TGTGCCAGCAAGCTCCGGGCCATAGCTAACTATGGCTACACCTTC. Protein: CASKLRAIANYGYTF.

The chain has TRBV28 and TRBJ1-3, with 8 bases that match TRBD1. The CDR3 is 14 residues long. Germline V gives CDR1 MDHEN, CDR2 SYDVKM. J gave up 2 bases and V 3 bases, and 0 bases lay outside the gene matches. CDR3 sequence reads: CASSLTGAGNTIYF. DNA for the CDR3: TGTGCCAGCAGTTTGACAGGGGCTGGAAACACCATATATTTT.

This clonotype came up many times. The V gene is TRBV4-3, the J gene TRBJ1-2, with D unclear. CDR3 length: 15 residues. CDR1 is LGHNA and CDR2 is YSLEER in the germline V gene. V lost 2 bases, J lost 4 bases, and 14 bases lay in between. The DNA for the CDR3 is TGCGCCAGCAGCCAAAAAAGAGGCAATCCCTATGGCTACACCTTC. It codes for CASSQKRGNPYGYTF.

The rearrangement uses TRBV2 and TRBJ2-7, with D possibly called TRBD1 or TRBD2 (5 bases each). Germline CDR1 SNHLY, CDR2 FYNNEI. The CDR3 runs to 13 residues. V shed 3 bases and J shed 8 bases, with 14 bases lying between them. The CDR3 loop reads CASSDLPKGQQYF. CDR3 bases: TGTGCCAGCAGTGATTTACCAAAGGGACAGCAGTACTTC.

This clonotype appeared many times. The chain couples TRBV5-6 to TRBJ2-7; a possible D gene is TRBD1 (5 bases). The germline CDR1 and CDR2 sequences are SGHDT and YYEEEE. V lost 2 bases and J 4 bases, leaving 25 bases between the germline ends. The CDR3 is made up of 18 amino acids. The CDR3 nucleotides are TGTGCCAGCAGCTTTTCTGCCCTCGGGCCCCTGGGGCTTTACGAGCAGTACTTC. Amino acid sequence: CASSFSALGPLGLYEQYF.